One sample yielded the 5 T cell receptor beta chains listed below, sequenced in a study of T-cell reconstitution after alpha-beta-depleted transplantation in children. As it was prepared, the TCRbeta library received unique molecular identifiers. TCRdb reprocessed the PCR reads via MiXCR and lists one record per CDR3 protein. The sample contains about 72,000 distinct CDR3 sequences, about 7% of which appear only once. The starting material was PBMCs from the stem cell graft donor, obtained from the stem cell graft. These receptors were taken from a human donor who donated a stem cell graft to a child with acute lymphoblastic leukemia.

This clonotype was observed many times. V and J are TRBV2 and TRBJ1-4; 7 bases align to TRBD1. CDR3 length: 15 residues. J lost 0 bases, V lost 5 bases, and 3 bases had no gene match. From germline, CDR1 is SNHLY and CDR2 FYNNEI. The CDR3 coding sequence is TGTGCCAGCAGTTACCAGGGGGCAACTAATGAAAAACTGTTTTTT. The encoded protein is CASSYQGATNEKLFF.

This clonotype was detected a few times. This chain links TRBV7-8 with TRBJ2-7; D gene ambiguous. CDR3 length equals 14 residues. The V and J ends lost 5 bases and 3 bases respectively, with 14 bases between them. From germline, CDR1 is SGHVS and CDR2 FQNEAQ. This CDR3 is CASSRSALGYEQYF. CDR3 sequence (DNA): TGTGCCAGCAGCCGTTCGGCCCTGGGCTACGAGCAGTACTTC.

The chain has TRBV19 and TRBJ2-7; 9 bases are shared with TRBD1. The CDR3 loop spans 15 amino acids. The V and J ends lost 0 bases and 3 bases, in that order; junction bases with no gene match: 3. Germline V gene data show CDR1 as LNHDA and CDR2 as SQIVND (reference sequence). The CDR3 region is CASSIEKGQGYEQYF. In nucleotides, the CDR3 is TGTGCCAGTAGTATAGAGAAGGGACAGGGCTACGAGCAGTACTTC.

Ten or more counts support this clonotype. This sequence joins TRBV5-1 and TRBJ1-2; D is ambiguous. The germline CDR1 and CDR2 sequences are SGHRS and YFSETQ. The CDR3 has 13 residues. V was cut by 0 bases and J by 4 bases, with 7 bases left in between. CDR3 region: CASSLGNLYGYTF. The DNA for the CDR3 is TGCGCCAGCAGCTTGGGCAACCTCTATGGCTACACCTTC. Full variable domain (rest looked up from reference TRBV5-1 and TRBJ1-2): KAGVTQTPRYLIKTRGQQVTLSCSPISGHRSVSWYQQTPGQGLQFLFEYFSETQRNKGNFPGRFSGRQFSNSRSEMNVSTLELGDSALYLCASSLGNLYGYTFGSGTRLTVV.

At least ten counts were recorded for this clonotype. The rearrangement links TRBV3-1 to TRBJ2-7; D perhaps matches TRBD2 (5 bases). Between the trimmed V and J ends, which lost 5 bases and 2 bases, there was a span of 13 bases. The CDR3 is 14 residues long. Per the germline V gene, CDR1 is LGHDT and CDR2 is YNNKEL (reference sequence). The CDR3 loop reads CASSERGLAYEQYF. Written as DNA, the CDR3 is TGTGCCAGCAGCGAAAGAGGGCTAGCCTACGAGCAGTACTTC.